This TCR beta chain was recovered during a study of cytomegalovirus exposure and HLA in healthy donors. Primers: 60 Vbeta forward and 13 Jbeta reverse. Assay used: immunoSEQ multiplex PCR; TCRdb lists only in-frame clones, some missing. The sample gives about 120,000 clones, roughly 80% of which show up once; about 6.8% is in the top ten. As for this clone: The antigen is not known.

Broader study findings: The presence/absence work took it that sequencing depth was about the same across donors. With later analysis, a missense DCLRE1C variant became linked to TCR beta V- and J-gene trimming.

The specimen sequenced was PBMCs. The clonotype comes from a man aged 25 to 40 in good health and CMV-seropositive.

The CDR3 protein is CASSLDVLAGGQRPQETQYF. The CDR3 region has the DNA TGTGCCAGCAGCTTAGACGTTCTAGCGGGGGGACAAAGACCACAAGAGACCCAGTACTTC. The rearrangement links TRBV11-2 to TRBJ2-5, with TRBD2 identical over 11 bases. CDR3 length equals 20 residues. From germline, CDR1 is SGHAT and CDR2 FQNNGV. The trim removed 0 bases at V and 2 bases at J, leaving 14 bases unmatched.